This paragraph covers one TCR beta chain sequence. Antigen: not known. The data originate from a study of identifying expanded T cells in peripheral blood. General study results and limits: Differentially abundant clones: about 1.2 between replicates, 16.4 at 2 to 3 weeks, 18 to 20 at four.

Method: immunoSEQ multiplex PCR; TCRdb's copy keeps in-frame clones and lacks some. The table has 70,000 to 95,000 clones, 85% to 90% seen once. Germline V gives CDR1 SGHVS, CDR2 FQNEAQ. This CDR3 has 13 residues. The J segment lost 8 bases and the V segment lost 5 bases, leaving 6 bases of the junction unmatched. The sequence was collected from a person aged 18-70 years in good health. The J gene is TRBJ1-2, the V gene TRBV7-8, with 9 bases matching TRBD1. The specimen was blood. Here the CDR3 DNA reads TGTGCCAGCAGCCTGGGACAGGGAGGAGGCTACACCTTC. Protein sequence: CASSLGQGGGYTF.